A selection of T cell receptor beta chains follows, all from one sample in a study of blood T cell repertoires in COVID-19. Sequencing was performed with immunoSEQ multiplex PCR; in TCRdb, only in-frame clones are kept and a portion is missing. There are approximately 130,000 clones in the sample; around 78% occur only once, and about 10% lies in the top ten. The sequencing input was peripheral blood. These receptors originate from a human donor in a cohort sampled during active COVID-19. Both conserved end residues are part of each CDR3. Fields, in order: D gene, V gene, clone size, J gene, CDR3 DNA, CDR3 protein. D genes are given only for firm matches. Only some rows state a clone size, as once, few, many or a class for expanded clones.

NA	TRBV5-1	NA	TRBJ2-1	TGCGCCAGCAAGTATCCAGGGCTGAGGGACAACAATGAGCAGTTCTTC	CASKYPGLRDNNEQFF
NA	TRBV6-1	once	TRBJ1-2	TGTGCCAGCAGTGGGCCGGACAACGAATACCCCTATGGCTACACCTTC	CASSGPDNEYPYGYTF
TRBD1	TRBV18	NA	TRBJ2-1	TGTGCCAGCTCACTCGGACAGGGGGCAGGTGAGCAGTTCTTC	CASSLGQGAGEQFF
TRBD2	TRBV18	NA	TRBJ2-1	TGTGCCAGCTCACCCCGTGGGAGAGCGGGGAATCGACTTGAGCAGTTCTTC	CASSPRGRAGNRLEQFF
TRBD1	TRBV11-3	NA	TRBJ2-1	TGTGCCAGCAGCGAGGGACAGGGGGACACACACAATGAGCAGTTCTTC	CASSEGQGDTHNEQFF
NA	TRBV3-1/TRBV3-2	once	TRBJ1-1	TGTGCCAGCAGCCAAGTGCCCGGGGTCCCTGAAGCTTTCTTT	CASSQVPGVPEAFF
NA	TRBV13	NA	TRBJ2-7	TGTGCCAGCAGCACCCGGGGACTCCTTCAGTACTTC	CASSTRGLLQYF
TRBD1	TRBV12-3/TRBV12-4	NA	TRBJ1-4	TGTGCCAGCAGTTTAGACAGGGGCATTCTGTTTTTT	CASSLDRGILFF
NA	TRBV6-5	NA	TRBJ2-5	TGTGCCAGCAGTTACATGGGAGGAGAGACCCAGTACTTC	CASSYMGGETQYF
TRBD1	TRBV5-1	NA	TRBJ2-7	TGCGCCAGCAGCTTGGCCCGGGACAGCCAGATTTCCTACGAGCAGTACTTC	CASSLARDSQISYEQYF
NA	TRBV7-9	few	TRBJ1-6	TGTGCCAGCAGCTTAGCGGCGGGCTCACCCCTCCACTTT	CASSLAAGSPLHF
NA	TRBV3-1/TRBV3-2	NA	TRBJ1-6	TGTGCCAGCAGCCAATACCGGGAGGCGGGTTCCCTCCACTTT	CASSQYREAGSLHF
NA	TRBV19	NA	TRBJ1-6	TGTGCCAGTAGGAAAACAGGTGGAAATTCACCCCTCCACTTT	CASRKTGGNSPLHF
NA	TRBV7-9	NA	TRBJ2-4	TGTGCCAGCAGCTCCCCTTTAGCCAAAAACATTCAGTACTTC	CASSSPLAKNIQYF
NA	TRBV11-1	NA	TRBJ2-7	TGTGCCAGCAGCTTAGTGGGCAGACCCAGCTCCTACGAGCAGTACTTC	CASSLVGRPSSYEQYF
NA	TRBV7-7	NA	TRBJ2-1	TGTGCCAGCAGCTTATCGGCCGGGTCATCCTACAATGAGCAGTTCTTC	CASSLSAGSSYNEQFF
TRBD1	TRBV19	NA	TRBJ2-1	TGTGCCAGTAGTATAGCCGGGACAGGGAAGAATGAGCAGTTCTTC	CASSIAGTGKNEQFF
TRBD2	TRBV19	NA	TRBJ2-5	TGTGCCAGTAGTACGGAGCGGGGGGGCCAGACCCAGTACTTC	CASSTERGGQTQYF
NA	TRBV7-3	NA	TRBJ2-2	TGTGCCAGCCGAGAAGGGGCGAACACCGGGGAGCTGTTTTTT	CASREGANTGELFF
NA	TRBV5-1	NA	TRBJ1-4	TGCGCCAGCAGCTTGGTTTCAGGGTCAACTAATGAAAAACTGTTTTTT	CASSLVSGSTNEKLFF
NA	TRBV7-9	NA	TRBJ1-2	TGTGCCAGCAGCCCGCCTAGAGATGGCTATGGCTACACCTTC	CASSPPRDGYGYTF
TRBD2	TRBV19	NA	TRBJ2-5	TGTGCCAGTAGTATAGGGGTCTCGGGGACTAGCGGGGCAGAGACCCAGTACTTC	CASSIGVSGTSGAETQYF
TRBD1	TRBV30	NA	TRBJ1-2	TGTGCCTGGAAACGGAGGACAGGGGCGGACGGCTACACCTTC	CAWKRRTGADGYTF
NA	TRBV3-1/TRBV3-2	few	TRBJ1-4	TGTGCCAGCAGCCTAGCTGCCGAAAAACTGTTTTTT	CASSLAAEKLFF
NA	TRBV7-9	NA	TRBJ2-7	TGTGCCAGCAGCTTAGGAAGCCCTCTTCCTCCCTACGAGCAGTACTTC	CASSLGSPLPPYEQYF
TRBD1	TRBV2	NA	TRBJ1-1	TGTGCCAGAGGGGGCGCGGGAACTGAAGCTTTCTTT	CARGGAGTEAFF
TRBD1	TRBV5-1	NA	TRBJ1-2	TGCGCCAGCAGCTTGGAGCGGCAGGGGGACTATGGCTACACCTTC	CASSLERQGDYGYTF
NA	TRBV5-4	NA	TRBJ1-2	TGTGCCAGCAGCTTGGTGGGGCAGGATGGTGGCTACACCTTC	CASSLVGQDGGYTF
TRBD1	TRBV27	NA	TRBJ1-2	TGTGCCAGCAGTTTATCGTGGACAGGGAGCCACTATGGCTACACCTTC	CASSLSWTGSHYGYTF
TRBD2	TRBV3-1/TRBV3-2	NA	TRBJ2-1	TGTGCCAGCAGCCCCTCCGCCCGCGGACTAGCGGGATGGAGCTCCTACAATGAGCAGTTCTTC	CASSPSARGLAGWSSYNEQFF
TRBD2	TRBV2	NA	TRBJ2-3	TGTGCCAGCAGTTGGGACTACGGGTACACAGATACGCAGTATTTT	CASSWDYGYTDTQYF
TRBD2	TRBV3-1/TRBV3-2	NA	TRBJ2-2	TGTGCCAGCAGCATAAGGGTCCTAGCGGTTGGGGAGCTGTTTTTT	CASSIRVLAVGELFF
NA	TRBV19	few	TRBJ2-2	TGTGCCAGTAAGCTACTCGCGAACACCGGGGAGCTGTTTTTT	CASKLLANTGELFF
TRBD2	TRBV5-4	NA	TRBJ2-1	TGTGCCAGCAGCCCGTTACTAGGCGGGGGGGTAGGGGAGCAGTTCTTC	CASSPLLGGGVGEQFF
NA	TRBV15	NA	TRBJ1-2	TGTGCCACCAGCAGAGACCGTGGAGGGTATGGCTACACCTTC	CATSRDRGGYGYTF
NA	TRBV6-5	NA	TRBJ1-6	TGTGCCAGCAGTTACAAAGGGGCCGCTAATTCACCCCTCCACTTT	CASSYKGAANSPLHF
TRBD1	TRBV10-3	NA	TRBJ2-7	TGTGCCATCAGCCTAGACAGGGGGGCCTACGAGCAGTACTTC	CAISLDRGAYEQYF
TRBD1	TRBV5-4	NA	TRBJ2-5	TGTGCCAGCAGCTTGCTAGGGGGCGGGGAGACCCAGTACTTC	CASSLLGGGETQYF
NA	TRBV18	NA	TRBJ1-1	TGTGCCAGCTCACCAGGGAAGGGAGGGAACACTGAAGCTTTCTTT	CASSPGKGGNTEAFF
TRBD2	TRBV5-4	few	TRBJ2-1	TGTGCCAGCAGCCGAACGGGGGGGCCCTACAATGAGCAGTTCTTC	CASSRTGGPYNEQFF
NA	TRBV6-5	few	TRBJ1-6	TGTGCCAGCAGTTACTCGAATTCGGGGAATAATTCACCCCTCCACTTT	CASSYSNSGNNSPLHF
TRBD1	TRBV6-5	once	TRBJ2-7	TGTGCCAGCGGAAACAGGGGTGCGAGTTACGAGCAGTACTTC	CASGNRGASYEQYF
NA	TRBV5-1	NA	TRBJ1-1	TGCGCCAGCAGCCCCTACGCCGGCGGGACTGAAGCTTTCTTT	CASSPYAGGTEAFF
NA	TRBV30	NA	TRBJ1-2	TGTGCCTGGAGTGGCATCACCAGGGTCTCCTATGGCTACACCTTC	CAWSGITRVSYGYTF
NA	TRBV7-9	NA	TRBJ1-2	TGTGCCAGCAGCCCTGTAAGGGAGACCGGGACATTATTTACCGGCTACACCTTC	CASSPVRETGTLFTGYTF
NA	TRBV11-3	few	TRBJ2-3	TGTGCCAGCAGCTTAGACAGGGTAGACGATACGCAGTATTTT	CASSLDRVDDTQYF
TRBD1	TRBV3-1/TRBV3-2	NA	TRBJ1-2	TGTGCCAGCGGACAGGGAAATGAAGGCTACACCTTC	CASGQGNEGYTF
NA	TRBV2	few	TRBJ2-5	TGTGCCAGCAGAAAAGAGGGAACGGGAGAGACCCAGTACTTC	CASRKEGTGETQYF
NA	TRBV30	NA	TRBJ1-6	TGTGCCTGCTCTTTGGGAGCCAGGAAAAATAATTCACCCCTCCACTTT	CACSLGARKNNSPLHF
NA	TRBV5-4	NA	TRBJ1-5	TGTGCCAGCAGCTTGGATGGGGGCGAAGGAAGCAATCAGCCCCAGCATTTT	CASSLDGGEGSNQPQHF
TRBD1	TRBV6-6	NA	TRBJ1-5	TGTGCCAGCACCGGGACAGCTACTAATCAGCCCCAGCATTTT	CASTGTATNQPQHF
NA	TRBV5-1	few	TRBJ2-5	TGCGCCAGCAGCCCCTGGGGACTGGACCAAGAGACCCAGTACTTC	CASSPWGLDQETQYF
NA	TRBV7-9	NA	TRBJ1-6	TGTGCCAGCAGCTTGGGCGGGTTAGGGTCACCCCTCCACTTT	CASSLGGLGSPLHF
TRBD1	TRBV5-1	NA	TRBJ1-6	TGCGCCAGCAGCGCCCAATCGACAGGGGGGAATTCACCCCTCCACTTT	CASSAQSTGGNSPLHF